Below are 20 T cell receptor beta chains sequenced from a single sample in a study of shared clonotypes between healthy human individuals. Produced via immunoSEQ multiplex PCR; TCRdb's table is partial and in-frame only. Of 1.4 million or so clones in the sample, approximately 98.5% were seen once. Sample: naive CD4+ T cells sorted from blood. Subset indicated: CD45RA+ positively selected. These TCRs come from a man under 40 in good health.

The genes are TRBV7-2 and TRBJ2-7; D is unclear. This CDR3 contains 12 residues. The germline gives CDR1 SGHTA, CDR2 FQGNSA. Trimming took off 6 bases at V and 4 bases at J, with 10 bases between the two ends. The CDR3 DNA sequence: TGTGCCAGCAGTCTCATGTGGTACGAGCAGTACTTC. Amino acid sequence: CASSLMWYEQYF.

The chain links TRBV28 to TRBJ2-2; 11 nucleotides line up with TRBD2. In germline, CDR1 is MDHEN, CDR2 SYDVKM. With 1 base clipped from V and 4 bases from J, the junction kept 14 bases outside the gene matches. The CDR3 sequence is 20 residues long. The CDR3 nucleotides read TGTGCCAGCAGTTTATCGGCCCTAGCGGGAGGCGTCGGTGTCACCGGGGAGCTGTTTTTT. Amino acids: CASSLSALAGGVGVTGELFF.

Concerning this clone: Other nucleotide sequences from this sample produce the same CDR3. This chain connects TRBV7-6 to TRBJ2-3, with D unresolved. The germline gives CDR1 SGHVS, CDR2 FNYEAQ. The CDR3 is 12 amino acids. Trimming removed 3 bases at V and 3 bases at J, with 4 bases between. CDR3 in DNA: TGTGCCAGCAGCTTGGGGACAGATACGCAGTATTTT. This codes for CASSLGTDTQYF.

This chain joins TRBV10-1 and TRBJ2-6; 8 bases fit TRBD2. Germline V gene lookup returns CDR1 WNHNN and CDR2 SYGVQD (reference sequence). Trimming took 6 bases from V and 2 from J; bases not matched to a gene: 3. CDR3 length: 15 residues. The CDR3 region has the DNA TGCGCCAGCAGCGGGAGGGGGGCTGGGGCCAACGTCCTGACTTTC. Amino acids: CASSGRGAGANVLTF.

Points on this clone: Different DNA sequences within this sample yield the same CDR3. The chain joins TRBV5-1 to TRBJ2-7, with 10 bases aligning to TRBD2. From germline, CDR1 is SGHRS and CDR2 YFSETQ. V trimming: 0 bases; J trimming: 3 bases; junction bases outside the gene matches: 3. The CDR3 runs 15 residues. The CDR3 here is CASSLGASGSYEQYF. The CDR3 DNA is TGCGCCAGCAGCTTGGGTGCTAGCGGGAGCTACGAGCAGTACTTC.

The CDR3, as DNA: TGCAGCGCGAGGGAACTAATCAACACCGGGGAGCTGTTTTTT. Its protein product is CSARELINTGELFF. V usage is TRBV29-1 and J usage is TRBJ2-2; D is possibly TRBD2 (5 bases). This CDR3 has 14 residues. From germline, CDR1 is SQVTM and CDR2 ANQGSEA. V lost 7 bases and J 2 bases, leaving 14 bases between the germline ends.

The chain employs TRBV6-5 and TRBJ2-2, with D hard to call. The V and J ends lost 4 bases and 6 bases respectively, with 6 bases between them. The germline V gene encodes CDR1 MNHEY and CDR2 SVGAGI. This CDR3 is built from 12 residues. CDR3 protein: CASSFLPGELFF. The CDR3, as DNA: TGTGCCAGCAGTTTTTTACCCGGGGAGCTGTTTTTT.

This rearrangement joins TRBV5-5 to TRBJ2-1; TRBD2 is a possible D gene (5 bases). This CDR3 spans 14 amino acids. Between the trimmed V and J ends, which lost 2 bases and 15 bases, there was a span of 21 bases. CDR1 is SGHKS and CDR2 is YYEKEE in the germline V gene (reference sequence). This chain's CDR3 is CASSFTIPGDEGFF. CDR3 DNA: TGTGCCAGCAGCTTTACGATCCCGGGCGATGAGGGGTTCTTC.

V usage is TRBV27 and J usage is TRBJ2-2; D is unresolved. V was clipped by 6 bases and J by 2 bases, with 13 bases between them. The V gene's germline CDR1 is MNHEY and CDR2 SMNVEV (reference sequence). There are 15 residues in the CDR3. DNA of the CDR3: TGTGCCAGCAGGTTTTATAGTTTCAACACCGGGGAGCTGTTTTTT. Protein product: CASRFYSFNTGELFF.

The chain is built from TRBV5-4 and TRBJ1-1; 8 nucleotides match TRBD1. CDR3 size: 16 residues. Per the germline V gene, CDR1 is SGHNT and CDR2 is YYREEE (reference sequence). J lost 1 base, V lost 4 bases, and 9 bases had no gene match. This CDR3 reads CASSGSRGLTNTEAFF. The CDR3 DNA follows: TGTGCCAGCAGCGGGAGCAGGGGGCTTACGAACACTGAAGCTTTCTTT.

The J gene is TRBJ2-1, the V gene TRBV7-3; TRBD2 might be the D (5 bases). Deletions cut 5 bases from V and 8 bases from J, with 13 bases between. This CDR3 spans 13 amino acids. Germline assignment: CDR1 SGHTA and CDR2 FQGTGA. CDR3 DNA sequence: TGTGCCAGCAGCGGTGTTGGGCGGGATGAGCAGTTCTTC. Translation gives CASSGVGRDEQFF.

The rearrangement links TRBV28 to TRBJ1-4; D unresolved. Germline lookup yields CDR1 MDHEN and CDR2 SYDVKM. The ends were cut back, 1 base at V and 8 bases at J, with 23 bases in the middle. This CDR3 has 18 amino acids. The CDR3 nucleotides read TGTGCCAGCAGTTTATCCCATCTGAATCGGCGGGTCAGCGAAAAACTGTTTTTT. Translating it yields CASSLSHLNRRVSEKLFF.

This sequence joins TRBV20-1 and TRBJ1-2; D is unresolved. CDR1 is DFQATT, CDR2 SNEGSKA, per germline (reference sequence). The CDR3 consists of 9 residues. The germline V and J ends were trimmed by 4 bases and 10 bases, with 7 bases remaining between them. CDR3 in DNA: TGCAGTGCTACGAGCCACTACACCTTC. This sequence encodes CSATSHYTF.

The J gene is TRBJ1-4, the V gene TRBV19; TRBD1 agrees at 10 bases. V lost 6 bases, J lost 5 bases, and 12 bases stayed unmatched. CDR3 length equals 17 residues. Germline V CDR1 and CDR2: LNHDA, SQIVND (reference sequence). The CDR3 DNA reads as TGTGCCAGTAGCCCTAGACAGGGGGCGATTCGAAATGAAAAACTGTTTTTT. As protein: CASSPRQGAIRNEKLFF.

This clone was recorded only once. Written as DNA, the CDR3 is TGTGCCAGCTCACCACTCCCCCAAACAGGGGGGGGTGAAAAACTGTTTTTT. Protein product: CASSPLPQTGGGEKLFF. The chain uses TRBV18 and TRBJ1-4, with 8 bases fitting TRBD1. Per the germline V gene, CDR1 is KGHSH and CDR2 is LQKENI. The CDR3 has 17 residues. Trimming removed 1 base from V and 7 bases from J; junction bases left unmatched: 11.

The genes are TRBV7-3 and TRBJ2-3; D call uncertain. Germline CDR1 and CDR2: SGHTA and FQGTGA. Trimming removed 2 bases from V and 7 bases from J, with 4 bases in between. The CDR3 sequence is 11 residues long. CDR3 nucleotides: TGTGCCAGCAGCTTAGGAAATACGCAGTATTTT. Translation gives CASSLGNTQYF.

The V gene is TRBV5-1, the J gene TRBJ1-4; unclear D gene. V lost 3 bases, J lost 0 bases, and 6 bases lay in between. Germline CDR1 SGHRS, CDR2 YFSETQ. CDR3 length equals 14 residues. The CDR3 reads CASSYSSTNEKLFF. The CDR3, as DNA: TGCGCCAGCAGCTATTCTTCAACTAATGAAAAACTGTTTTTT.

This clone was detected only once. Within the sample, other DNA sequences also encode this same CDR3. The rearrangement joins TRBV7-9 to TRBJ2-3; D is uncertain. The CDR3 is 13 amino acids. V was trimmed by 4 bases and J by 1 base, leaving 6 bases between them. Germline values: CDR1 SEHNR, CDR2 FQNEAQ (reference sequence). CDR3 sequence reads: CASSSSGTDTQYF. The CDR3 region has the DNA TGTGCCAGCAGCTCGTCCGGCACAGATACGCAGTATTTT.

The count of this clone is one. The CDR3 sequence: CASSEGSIDTQYF. Here the CDR3 DNA reads TGTGCCAGCAGTGAAGGGTCTATAGATACGCAGTATTTT. The V call is TRBV6-1, the J call TRBJ2-3; no definite D call. Trimming took 1 base from V and 5 from J, leaving 7 bases between them. Germline V gene data show CDR1 as MNHNS and CDR2 as SASEGT. The CDR3 sequence is 13 residues long.

The J gene is TRBJ2-2, the V gene TRBV5-1; perhaps TRBD2 as D (6 bases). V lost 6 bases and J lost 3, with 15 bases in between. The germline CDR1 and CDR2 sequences are SGHRS and YFSETQ. CDR3 length equals 15 residues. Here the CDR3 DNA reads TGCGCCAGCAAATGGGGGGAGACCGACACCGGGGAGCTGTTTTTT. It yields the protein CASKWGETDTGELFF.